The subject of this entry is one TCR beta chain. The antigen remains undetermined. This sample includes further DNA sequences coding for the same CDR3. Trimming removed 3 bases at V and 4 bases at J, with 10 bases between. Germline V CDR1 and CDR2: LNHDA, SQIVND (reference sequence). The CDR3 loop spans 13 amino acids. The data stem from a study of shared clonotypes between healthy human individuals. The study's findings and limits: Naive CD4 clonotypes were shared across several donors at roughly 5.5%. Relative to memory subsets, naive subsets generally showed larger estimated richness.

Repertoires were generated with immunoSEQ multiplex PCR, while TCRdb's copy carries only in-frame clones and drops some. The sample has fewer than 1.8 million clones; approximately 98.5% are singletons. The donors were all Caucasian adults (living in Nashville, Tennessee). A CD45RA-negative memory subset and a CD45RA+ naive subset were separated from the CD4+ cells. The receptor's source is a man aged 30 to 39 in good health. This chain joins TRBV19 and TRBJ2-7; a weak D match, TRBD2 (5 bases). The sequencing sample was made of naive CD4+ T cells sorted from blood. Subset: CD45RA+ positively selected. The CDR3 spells CASSIGLLYEQYF. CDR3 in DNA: TGTGCCAGTAGTATCGGACTCCTATACGAGCAGTACTTC.